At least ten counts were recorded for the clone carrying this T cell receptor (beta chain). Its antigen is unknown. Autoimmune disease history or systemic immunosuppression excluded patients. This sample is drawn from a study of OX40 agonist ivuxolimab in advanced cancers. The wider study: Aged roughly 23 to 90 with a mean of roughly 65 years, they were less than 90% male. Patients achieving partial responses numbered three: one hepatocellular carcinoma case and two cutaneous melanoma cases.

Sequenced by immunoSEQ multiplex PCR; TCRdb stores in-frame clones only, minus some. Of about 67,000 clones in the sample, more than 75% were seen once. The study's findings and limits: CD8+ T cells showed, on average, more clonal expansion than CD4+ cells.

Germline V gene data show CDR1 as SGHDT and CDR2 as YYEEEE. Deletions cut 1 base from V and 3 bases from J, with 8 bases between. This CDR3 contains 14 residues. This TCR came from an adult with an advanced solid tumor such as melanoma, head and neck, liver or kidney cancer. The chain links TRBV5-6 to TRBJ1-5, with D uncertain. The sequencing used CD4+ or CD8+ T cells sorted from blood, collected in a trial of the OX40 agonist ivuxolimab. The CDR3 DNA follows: TGTGCCAGCAGCTTGATGCAGGTCAATCAGCCCCAGCATTTT. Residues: CASSLMQVNQPQHF.